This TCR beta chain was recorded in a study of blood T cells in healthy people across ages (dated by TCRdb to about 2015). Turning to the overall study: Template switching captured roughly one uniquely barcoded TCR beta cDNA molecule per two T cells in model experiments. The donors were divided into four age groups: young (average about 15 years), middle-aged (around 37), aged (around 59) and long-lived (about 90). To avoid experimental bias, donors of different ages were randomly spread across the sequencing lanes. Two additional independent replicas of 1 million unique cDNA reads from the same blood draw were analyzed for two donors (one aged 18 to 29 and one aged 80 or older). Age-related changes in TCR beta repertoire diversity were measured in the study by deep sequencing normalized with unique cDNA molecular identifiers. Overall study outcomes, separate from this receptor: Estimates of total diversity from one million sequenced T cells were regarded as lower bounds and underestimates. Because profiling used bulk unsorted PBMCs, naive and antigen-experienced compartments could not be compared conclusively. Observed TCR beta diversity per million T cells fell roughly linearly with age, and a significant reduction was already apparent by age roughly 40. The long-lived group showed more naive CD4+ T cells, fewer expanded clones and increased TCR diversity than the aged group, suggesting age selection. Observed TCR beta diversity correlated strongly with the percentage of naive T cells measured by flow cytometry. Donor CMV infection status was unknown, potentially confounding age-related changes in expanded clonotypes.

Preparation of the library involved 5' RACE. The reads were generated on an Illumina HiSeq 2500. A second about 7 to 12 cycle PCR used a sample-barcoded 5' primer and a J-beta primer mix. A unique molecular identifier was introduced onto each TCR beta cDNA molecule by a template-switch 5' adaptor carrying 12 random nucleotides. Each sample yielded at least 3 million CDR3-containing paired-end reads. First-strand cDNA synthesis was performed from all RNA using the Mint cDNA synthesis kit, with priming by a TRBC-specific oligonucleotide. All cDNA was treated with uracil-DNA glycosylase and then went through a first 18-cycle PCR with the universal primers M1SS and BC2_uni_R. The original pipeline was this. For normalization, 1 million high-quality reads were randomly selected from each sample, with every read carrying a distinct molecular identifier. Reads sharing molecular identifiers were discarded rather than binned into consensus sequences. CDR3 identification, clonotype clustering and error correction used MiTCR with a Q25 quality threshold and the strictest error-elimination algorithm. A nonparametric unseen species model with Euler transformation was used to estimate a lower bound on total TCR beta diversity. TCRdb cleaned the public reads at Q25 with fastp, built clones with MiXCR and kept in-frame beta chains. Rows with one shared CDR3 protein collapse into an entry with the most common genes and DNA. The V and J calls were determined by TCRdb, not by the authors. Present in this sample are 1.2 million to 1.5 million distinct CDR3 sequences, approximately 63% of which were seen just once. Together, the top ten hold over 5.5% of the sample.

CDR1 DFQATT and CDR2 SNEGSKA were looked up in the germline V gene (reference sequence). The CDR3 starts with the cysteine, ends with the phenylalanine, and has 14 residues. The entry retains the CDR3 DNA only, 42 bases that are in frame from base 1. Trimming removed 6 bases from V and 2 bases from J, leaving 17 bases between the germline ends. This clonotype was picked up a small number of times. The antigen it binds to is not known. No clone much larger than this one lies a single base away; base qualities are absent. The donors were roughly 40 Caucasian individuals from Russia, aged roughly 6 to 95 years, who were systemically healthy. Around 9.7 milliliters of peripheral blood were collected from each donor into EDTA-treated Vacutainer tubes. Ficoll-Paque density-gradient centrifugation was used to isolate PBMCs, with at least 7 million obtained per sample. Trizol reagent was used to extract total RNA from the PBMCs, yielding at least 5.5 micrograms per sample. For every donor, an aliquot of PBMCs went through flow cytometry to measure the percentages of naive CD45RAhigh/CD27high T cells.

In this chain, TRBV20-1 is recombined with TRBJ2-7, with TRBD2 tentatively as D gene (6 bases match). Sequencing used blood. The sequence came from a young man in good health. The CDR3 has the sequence CSALDIAATYEQYF. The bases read TGCAGTGCCCTGGACATAGCGGCAACCTACGAGCAGTACTTC.